Below, 12 T cell receptor beta chains from the same sample are listed, as sequenced in a study of T cells in Graves' hyperthyroidism and ophthalmopathy. TCR beta CDR3 region amplification was performed from RNA transcripts. Primed by the HTBI set, a first-round RT-PCR was run on the TCR CDR3. TCRdb reanalysed the multiplex PCR reads using MiXCR and keeps one entry per CDR3 protein. The table shows some 270,000 distinct CDR3 sequences, with approximately 24% occurring only once. Sequenced sample: blood. Receptors originate from a woman between 40 and 55 years old with Graves' ophthalmopathy.

This chain uses TRBV6-1 with TRBJ1-2; 7 positions match TRBD1. This CDR3 has 13 residues. The J segment lost 6 bases and the V segment lost 6 bases, leaving 7 bases of the junction unmatched. The V gene's germline CDR1 is MNHNS and CDR2 SASEGT. The CDR3 loop reads CASRRTGFDGYTF. Here the CDR3 DNA reads TGTGCCAGCAGACGGACAGGTTTTGATGGCTACACCTTC.

This clonotype has a count of ten or more. This sequence joins TRBV30 and TRBJ1-5; perhaps TRBD1 as D (5 bases). The V gene's germline CDR1 is GTSNPN and CDR2 SVGIG (reference sequence). The V end was cut by 1 base, the J end by 5 bases, with 12 bases between. The CDR3 covers 14 residues. In nucleotides, the CDR3 is TGTGCCTGGAGTGCAGGCTCCAGGGATCAGCCCCAGCATTTT. Translated: CAWSAGSRDQPQHF. The whole variable domain, remainder taken from reference TRBV30 and TRBJ1-5, is SQTIHQWPATLVQPVGSPLSLECTVEGTSNPNLYWYRQAAGRGLQLLFYSVGIGQISSEVPQNLSASRPQDRQFILSSKKLLLSDSGFYLCAWSAGSRDQPQHFGDGTRLSIL.

This clonotype has ten or more counts. V and J are TRBV11-2 and TRBJ2-7; D tentatively reads TRBD1 or TRBD2 (7 bases each). CDR3 length: 16 residues. Germline V gene sequence: CDR1 SGHAT, CDR2 FQNNGV. V lost 6 bases and J 3 bases, leaving 21 bases between the germline ends. The CDR3 nucleotides read TGTGCCAGCAGTTTTCAAGGCGCAGGGGGGGTCTACGAGCAGTACTTC. This encodes CASSFQGAGGVYEQYF.

On this clonotype: The junction and the germline gene differ at one end; a read error may be behind it. CDR3 DNA: TGTGCCAGTAGTACTTCGGGAGGCCAGCCCCAGCCTTTT. It specifies CASSTSGGQPQPF. The chain uses TRBV19 and TRBJ1-5; D is unresolved. Germline CDR1 and CDR2: LNHDA and SQIVND (reference sequence). CDR3 length: 13 amino acids.

This clonotype was picked up many times. CDR3 region: CASTAGGFSLQETQYF. The DNA of the CDR3 is TGTGCCAGCACAGCGGGGGGGTTTAGCCTTCAAGAGACCCAGTACTTC. V is TRBV7-9 and J is TRBJ2-5; 10 bases are shared with TRBD2. The CDR3 spans 16 residues. Looked up from germline, CDR1 is SEHNR and CDR2 is FQNEAQ (reference sequence). With 7 bases clipped from V and 2 bases from J, the junction kept 10 bases outside the gene matches. The full variable domain, its missing parts supplied by reference TRBV7-9 and TRBJ2-5, is DTGVSQNPRHKITKRGQNVTFRCDPISEHNRLYWYRQTLGQGPEFLTYFQNEAQLEKSRLLSDRFSAERPKGSFSTLEIQRTEQGDSAMYLCASTAGGFSLQETQYFGPGTRLLVL.

This clonotype appeared once. A much larger clone is a single base away; this may be a read error. V usage is TRBV28 and J usage is TRBJ2-3; 14 bases agree with TRBD2. This CDR3 has 19 residues. Per the germline V gene, CDR1 is MDHEN and CDR2 is SYDVKM. After removal of 4 bases from V and 2 bases from J, the junction contained 11 bases not matched to a gene. CDR3 protein: CASSSGLAGVGVATDTQYF. CDR3 DNA sequence: TGTGCCAGCAGTTCGGGACTAGCGGGAGTAGGTGTGGCCACAGATACGCAGTATTTT.

The sample holds many counts of this clonotype. V is TRBV19 and J is TRBJ2-2; D tentatively fits TRBD1 or TRBD2 (5 bases each). V lost 6 bases, J lost 0 bases, and 14 bases lay in between. Germline lookup yields CDR1 LNHDA and CDR2 SQIVND (reference sequence). CDR3 length: 16 residues. CDR3 loop: CASRTRDPTNTGELFF. DNA for the CDR3: TGTGCCAGTAGGACCCGGGACCCTACGAACACCGGGGAGCTGTTTTTT.

This clonotype was counted a few times. The J gene is TRBJ2-5, the V gene TRBV5-1; 7 bases line up with TRBD1. This CDR3 region has 14 residues. V was clipped by 4 bases and J by 2 bases; unmatched bases: 5. From germline, CDR1 is SGHRS and CDR2 YFSETQ. In DNA form, the CDR3 reads TGCGCCAGCAGCCCGCGACAGGGTCAAGAGACCCAGTACTTC. Translating it yields CASSPRQGQETQYF.

This clonotype appeared many times. The CDR3 is CASSLGQGSAYEQYF. The DNA of the CDR3 is TGTGCCAGCAGCTTGGGACAGGGATCCGCCTACGAGCAGTACTTC. The rearrangement links TRBV7-3 to TRBJ2-7; 9 bases are shared with TRBD1. Germline V gene sequence: CDR1 SGHTA, CDR2 FQGTGA. Trimming removed 3 bases from V and 2 bases from J; junction bases left unmatched: 5. CDR3 length: 15 residues.

This clonotype was observed many times. This chain connects TRBV6-1 to TRBJ2-7; D perhaps matches TRBD2 (5 bases). The CDR3 sequence is 13 residues long. V was cut by 6 bases and J by 3 bases, with 12 bases left in between. Germline CDR1 and CDR2: MNHNS and SASEGT. The CDR3 sequence is CASRDPGFYEQYF. CDR3 in DNA: TGTGCCAGCAGAGACCCGGGATTCTACGAGCAGTACTTC.

This clonotype was observed at least ten times. This chain connects TRBV30 to TRBJ2-5; a possible D gene is TRBD1 (5 bases). V was shortened by 0 bases and J by 0 bases, with 11 bases between the two germline ends. The CDR3 is made up of 15 amino acids. Germline loops: CDR1 GTSNPN, CDR2 SVGIG (reference sequence). CDR3: CAWSVDRHYQETQYF. CDR3 DNA sequence: TGTGCCTGGAGTGTAGACAGACATTACCAAGAGACCCAGTACTTC.

On this clonotype itself: A much larger clone lies one base from this, so it may be a read error. The V call is TRBV5-1, the J call TRBJ2-7; D remains ambiguous. The V end was cut by 4 bases, the J end by 5 bases, with 19 bases between. The CDR3 consists of 15 residues. Germline lookup yields CDR1 SGHRS and CDR2 YFSETQ. Here the CDR3 DNA reads TGCGCCAGCAGCCCTCGGTCCTCTCAGTCCCACGAGCAGTACTTC. It encodes CASSPRSSQSHEQYF.